This T cell receptor beta chain was identified in a study of Ad26.COV2.S vaccination and SARS-CoV-2 variants. For the study at large: Ad26.COV2.S given intramuscularly, once or twice 56 days apart.

CDR3 length: 16 amino acids. The J segment lost 1 base and the V segment lost 7 bases, leaving 10 bases of the junction unmatched. Germline CDR1 and CDR2: MDHEN and SYDVKM. Indicated treatment: around 19 received Ad26.COV2.S at low or high dose, single or two shots; 5 received placebo; per-sample allocation not given. The study sampled participants on day 63 after the first vaccine or placebo injection. Method: immunoSEQ multiplex PCR; TCRdb's copy keeps in-frame clones and lacks some. Here the sample spans about 320,000 clones, roughly 80% being singletons. A note on this clone: What it binds is not known.

Study outcomes and limitations: Breadth, reportedly substantial, characterized the spike-specific CD8+ and CD4+ T cell responses after vaccination.

The sample consisted of peripheral blood, taken in a trial of Ad26.COV2.S vaccine versus placebo. The sequence was collected from a person between 18 and 60 years old who received the Ad26.COV2.S COVID-19 vaccine or a placebo. This chain uses TRBV28 with TRBJ2-5; 9 nucleotides align to TRBD1. Here the CDR3 DNA reads TGTGCCAGCAAAACTTCGGGACAGGGCTCCCAAGAGACCCAGTACTTC. Its protein product is CASKTSGQGSQETQYF.